Given below is one T cell receptor (beta chain) in context. Profiling relied on immunoSEQ multiplex PCR, and the TCRdb table lists in-frame clones only, not all of them. In the table there are about 220,000 clones, about 86% of which are singletons. The sample originates from a study of blood T cell repertoires in COVID-19. As for the study in general: Sources were T cells, B-cell-depleted T cells, or PBMCs; the material itself was cDNA or gDNA.

This CDR3 contains 19 residues. Germline V CDR1 and CDR2: SGHTS, YDEGEE. Losses at the gene ends were 2 bases for V and 1 base for J; bases not matched to a gene: 15. Sequencing input: peripheral blood. This TCR derives from a woman aged 25 to 45 who had recovered from COVID-19. The chain links TRBV5-8 to TRBJ2-3, with TRBD1 matching over 8 bases. The CDR3 DNA sequence: TGTGCCAGCAGCTTTCGCAGGGGGCTCTATTCTGTCGGCACAGATACGCAGTATTTT. It specifies CASSFRRGLYSVGTDTQYF.